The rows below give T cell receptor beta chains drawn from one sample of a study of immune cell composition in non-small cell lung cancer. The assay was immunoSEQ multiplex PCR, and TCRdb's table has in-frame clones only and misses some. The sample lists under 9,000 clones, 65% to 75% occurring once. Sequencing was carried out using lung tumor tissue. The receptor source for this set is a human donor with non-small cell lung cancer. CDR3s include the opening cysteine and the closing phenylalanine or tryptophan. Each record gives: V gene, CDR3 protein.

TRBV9,CASRDSSGYTF
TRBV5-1,CASSLERGPLWETQYF
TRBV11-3,CASSLGSGHEAFF
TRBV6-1,CASTPSGGSYGYTF
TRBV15,CATRGEGEDTEAFF
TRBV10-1,CASSAGLAVGEQFF
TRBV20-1,CSAPRDGYTF
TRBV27,CASSLSKGALGYTF
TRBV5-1,CASSTPRFRELFF
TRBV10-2,CASSELSGGVDQPQHF
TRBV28,CASSPHRGVKNIQYF
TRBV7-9,CASSLKGGDREQFF
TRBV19,CASSMTGQGIWNEQFF
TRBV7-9,CASSLRAADYGYTF
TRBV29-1,CSAAVGRGTMNTEAFF
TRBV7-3,CASSPDRVADTQYF
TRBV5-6,CASSPLPGNTGELFF
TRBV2,CASRPSRGDNSPLHF
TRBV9,CASSPLGASYNEQFF
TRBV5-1,CASSLAGLAASYEQYF
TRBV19,CASSIPGPRNIQYF
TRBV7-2,CASSPGKYQETQYF
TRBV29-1,CSVRHAQMETQYF
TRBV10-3,CAISPGQLTDTQYF
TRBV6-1,CASSERGREQYF
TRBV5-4,CASGGANFGGTQYF
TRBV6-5,CASKIDSMNTEAFF
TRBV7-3,CASSLLSTTEAFF
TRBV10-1,CASSESSGGSYEQYF
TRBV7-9,CASSHPRGAGFNEQFF
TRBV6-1,CASSLRQPPIMDF
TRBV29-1,CSVEGADMAEAFF
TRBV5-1,CASSDVDRASTNEKLFF
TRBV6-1,CATRPPQGAREQFF
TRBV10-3,CAIPGGQTFGQYF
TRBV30,CAWVKLGTADTQYF
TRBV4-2,CASSLQGNAYEQYF
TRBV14,CASSQDPDGAYEQYF
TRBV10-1,CASSETLTDTDTQYF
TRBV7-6,CASSPLTSGREQYF
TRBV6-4,CASTVRQGRGETQYF
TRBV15,CATSSHGGAFQETQYF
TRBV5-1,CASSGGGMGSTARTGELFF
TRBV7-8,CASSLDGYNSPLHF
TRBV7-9,CASSEPTSGGLPQYF
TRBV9,CASSPGGYTDTQYF
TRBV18,CASSPRGSHEQYF
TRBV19,CASTPEGTVGSVNTEAFF